This T cell receptor (beta chain) was recovered during a study of blood T cell repertoires in COVID-19. The overall study: PBMCs, B-cell-depleted T cells, or T cells were the source of the cDNA or gDNA that made up the material.

In the original analysis: Amplification of reference gene primers was used by the study to estimate nucleated cell counts. Profiling relied on immunoSEQ multiplex PCR, and the TCRdb table lists in-frame clones only, not all of them. V, J and clone size were drawn from that table, and D and trimming were deduced from the DNA. Among about 11,000 clones listed, over 70% were seen once. Germline V gives CDR1 SGHNT, CDR2 YYREEE (reference sequence). The CDR3 spans 17 residues. V shed 0 bases, J shed 2 bases, and the junction held 8 bases outside the gene matches. This TCR derives from a human donor in a cohort sampled during active COVID-19. The V call is TRBV5-4, the J call TRBJ1-2; 9 bases fit TRBD1. Source material: peripheral blood. CDR3 sequence reads: CASSLDRGPNPNYGYTF. CDR3 sequence (DNA): TGTGCCAGCAGCTTGGACAGGGGGCCGAATCCGAACTATGGCTACACCTTC.